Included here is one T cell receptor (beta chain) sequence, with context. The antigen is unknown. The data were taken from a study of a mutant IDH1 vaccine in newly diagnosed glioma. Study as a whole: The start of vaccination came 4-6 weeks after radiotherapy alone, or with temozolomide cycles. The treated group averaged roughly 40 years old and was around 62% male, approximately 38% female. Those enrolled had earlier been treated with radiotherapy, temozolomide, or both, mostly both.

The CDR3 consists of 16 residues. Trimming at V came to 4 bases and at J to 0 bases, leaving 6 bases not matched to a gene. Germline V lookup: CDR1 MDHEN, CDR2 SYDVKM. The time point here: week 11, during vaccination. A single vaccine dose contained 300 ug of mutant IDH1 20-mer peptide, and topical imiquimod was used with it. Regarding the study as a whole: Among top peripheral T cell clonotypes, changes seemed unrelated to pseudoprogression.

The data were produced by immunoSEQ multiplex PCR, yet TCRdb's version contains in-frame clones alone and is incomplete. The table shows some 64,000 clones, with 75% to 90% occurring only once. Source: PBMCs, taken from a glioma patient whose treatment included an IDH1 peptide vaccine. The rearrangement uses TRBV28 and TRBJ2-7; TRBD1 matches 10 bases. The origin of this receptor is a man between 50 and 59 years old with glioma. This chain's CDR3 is CASSSPDRGLSYEQYF. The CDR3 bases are TGTGCCAGCAGTTCCCCTGACAGGGGGCTCTCCTACGAGCAGTACTTC.